Following are 4 T cell receptor beta chains from one sample sequenced in a study of T cell responses to AZD1222 COVID-19 vaccine. The method was immunoSEQ multiplex PCR; TCRdb's version includes in-frame clones alone and lacks a portion of them. The sample includes about 97,000 clones, over 75% of them seen just once. The sample here was peripheral blood, taken on day 0 of AZD1222 vaccination. These receptors were obtained from an adult in good health.

A single count supports this clone. This rearrangement joins TRBV30 to TRBJ1-2; the D is unclear. The V end was cut by 3 bases, the J end by 4 bases, with 12 bases between. The CDR3 is 13 residues long. Germline CDR1 GTSNPN, CDR2 SVGIG (reference sequence). Written as DNA, the CDR3 is TGTGCCTGGAGAGACCCTAGGCGCTATGGCTACACCTTC. It encodes CAWRDPRRYGYTF.

The rearrangement links TRBV4-1 to TRBJ2-7; 12 bases are a match to TRBD2. The trim removed 3 bases at V and 2 bases at J, leaving 5 bases unmatched. The CDR3 length is 16 residues. Germline CDR1 MGHRA, CDR2 YSYEKL. The CDR3 bases are TGCGCCAGCAGCCAGGCCACTAGCGGGGGGCCCTACGAGCAGTACTTC. Protein sequence: CASSQATSGGPYEQYF.

The J gene is TRBJ1-1, the V gene TRBV27; a possible D gene is TRBD1 (6 bases). Trimming removed 5 bases at V and 6 bases at J, with 13 bases between. The CDR3 runs to 13 residues. CDR1 is MNHEY, CDR2 SMNVEV, per germline (reference sequence). The CDR3, as DNA: TGTGCCAGCAGTATACAGGGTAGGGCTGAAGCTTTCTTT. Protein: CASSIQGRAEAFF.

This chain connects TRBV7-2 to TRBJ2-2; tentatively, D is TRBD1 (6 bases). Trimming stripped 5 bases from V and 6 bases from J, with 13 bases between. The germline CDR1 and CDR2 sequences are SGHTA and FQGNSA. The CDR3 totals 14 residues. The CDR3 reads CASSRTTGSGELFF. The CDR3 DNA follows: TGTGCCAGCAGCCGCACTACAGGGTCCGGGGAGCTGTTTTTT.